Below are 14 T cell receptor beta chains sequenced from a single sample in a study of early T cells in non-severe SARS-CoV-2 infection. MiXCR was run by TCRdb on the 5' RACE reads, yielding one entry per CDR3 protein. The sample records about 97,000 distinct CDR3 sequences, approximately 11% being singletons. This sample comprised whole blood, obtained at baseline. Receptor source: an adult who was a healthcare worker with PCR-confirmed SARS-CoV-2 infection or an uninfected control (not recorded which).

This clonotype was seen a handful of times. The V call is TRBV28, the J call TRBJ2-7; the D gene is possibly TRBD1 (6 bases). Trimming pared 8 bases from V and 3 bases from J, leaving 17 bases between. CDR1 MDHEN and CDR2 SYDVKM come from the germline V gene. The CDR3 sequence is 14 residues long. CDR3 sequence (DNA): TGTGCCAGCCGATCGACAGGCGCGCTCTACGAGCAGTACTTC. This gives the protein CASRSTGALYEQYF.

The chain employs TRBV5-5 and TRBJ2-4; D may be TRBD1 or TRBD2 (5 bases each). Germline V gene data show CDR1 as SGHKS and CDR2 as YYEKEE (reference sequence). The V end lost 0 bases, the J end lost 7 bases, and 14 bases lay between the germline ends. This CDR3 is built from 15 residues. DNA for the CDR3: TGTGCCAGCAGCTTGGCGGCCATCGGGGCGAACATTCAGTACTTC. Translation: CASSLAAIGANIQYF. Using reference TRBV5-5 and TRBJ2-4 for the parts outside the CDR3, the full variable domain is DAGVTQSPTHLIKTRGQQVTLRCSPISGHKSVSWYQQVLGQGPQFIFQYYEKEERGRGNFPDRFSARQFPNYSSELNVNALLLGDSALYLCASSLAAIGANIQYFGAGTRLSVL.

This clonotype has at least ten counts. V and J are TRBV29-1 and TRBJ1-3; no clear D. CDR3 length: 11 residues. Germline values: CDR1 SQVTM, CDR2 ANQGSEA. Trimming left V 6 bases short and J 2 bases short, with 5 bases between. DNA of the CDR3: TGCAGCGTCGACACTGGAAACACCATATATTTT. Its protein product is CSVDTGNTIYF.

The chain joins TRBV20-1 to TRBJ1-1; D is perhaps TRBD1 (6 bases). The CDR3 has 14 residues. V was pared by 3 bases and J by 1 base, with 12 bases between. Germline V gene sequence: CDR1 DFQATT, CDR2 SNEGSKA (reference sequence). CDR3 nucleotide sequence: TGCAGTGCTAGTCTCGGGACAAGGAACACTGAAGCTTTCTTT. It translates to CSASLGTRNTEAFF.

This clonotype was observed a handful of times. The CDR3 loop reads CASSYDRGEVNEQFF. The DNA of the CDR3 is TGTGCCAGCAGTTACGACAGGGGGGAGGTCAATGAGCAGTTCTTC. The chain recombines TRBV6-6 with TRBJ2-1, with TRBD1 matching 9 bases. Germline CDR1 MNHNY, CDR2 SVGAGI (reference sequence). The CDR3 spans 15 residues. J lost 6 bases, V lost 2 bases, and 5 bases had no gene match.

This clonotype was counted many times. The J gene is TRBJ2-7, the V gene TRBV6-1; possible D gene TRBD1, 6 bases. Per germline, CDR1 MNHNS and CDR2 SASEGT. The germline V and J ends were trimmed by 3 bases and 6 bases, with 15 bases remaining between them. The CDR3 is 14 residues long. CDR3 region: CASSDQGSIVEQYF. CDR3 bases: TGTGCCAGCAGTGACCAGGGGTCTATAGTCGAGCAGTACTTC.

This clonotype was seen a handful of times. The chain has TRBV30 and TRBJ1-2; D is perhaps TRBD1 (5 bases). V was cut by 5 bases and J by 6 bases, with 7 bases left in between. CDR3 length equals 10 residues. Looked up from germline, CDR1 is GTSNPN and CDR2 is SVGIG (reference sequence). CDR3 sequence: CAWYRNGYTF. Here the CDR3 DNA reads TGTGCCTGGTACAGGAATGGCTACACCTTC.

This clonotype was counted a few times. The chain combines TRBV24-1 with TRBJ2-5; D tentatively reads TRBD1 or TRBD2 (6 bases each). The CDR3 covers 16 residues. Trimming pared 3 bases from V and 1 base from J, leaving 14 bases between. Germline V gene sequence: CDR1 KGHDR, CDR2 SFDVKD. CDR3 loop: CATSDPGAELQETQYF. Here the CDR3 DNA reads TGTGCCACCAGTGATCCGGGGGCCGAGCTCCAAGAGACCCAGTACTTC.

As for this clonotype: Without the conserved terminal phenylalanine or tryptophan, this CDR3 likely stems from a read error. The V call is TRBV10-2, the J call TRBJ2-1; 10 bases line up with TRBD2. Looked up from germline, CDR1 is WSHSY and CDR2 is SAAADI. This CDR3 has 15 amino acids. V lost 5 bases to trimming and J lost 7 bases; unmatched junction nucleotides: 8. The CDR3 is CASSPSGSPRNEQFS. The CDR3 nucleotides read TGCGCCAGCAGTCCTAGCGGGAGCCCCCGGAATGAGCAGTTCTCC.

This CDR3 is CSASWNNEQFF. DNA for the CDR3: TGCAGTGCTAGTTGGAACAATGAGCAGTTCTTC. The chain carries TRBV20-1 and TRBJ2-1; D is undetermined. The CDR3 is 11 amino acids. Per the germline V gene, CDR1 is DFQATT and CDR2 is SNEGSKA (reference sequence). V lost 3 bases, J lost 5 bases, and 5 bases lay in between.

This clonotype was seen many times. CDR3 in amino acids: CASGFSDTDTQYF. CDR3 coding DNA: TGTGCTAGTGGTTTTAGCGACACAGATACGCAGTATTTT. The rearrangement uses TRBV12-5 and TRBJ2-3; D perhaps matches TRBD2 (5 bases). Trimming took 3 bases from V and 2 from J, leaving 6 bases between them. Germline values: CDR1 LGHNT, CDR2 FRNRAP. This CDR3 comprises 13 residues.

V and J are TRBV14 and TRBJ2-4; 8 nucleotides line up with TRBD1. Germline-derived CDR1 and CDR2 are SGHDN and FVKESK. J lost 2 bases, V lost 4 bases, and 7 bases had no gene match. CDR3 length equals 16 residues. DNA for the CDR3: TGTGCCAGCAGCCTTGGGCAGGGGGCCTCCAAAAACATTCAGTACTTC. Translation: CASSLGQGASKNIQYF.

The chain uses TRBV5-1 and TRBJ2-1, with a possible D match to TRBD2 (6 bases). The CDR3 sequence is 17 residues long. CDR1 and CDR2 from the germline V gene are SGHRS and YFSETQ. With 0 bases removed from V and 7 bases from J, the gap between germline ends came to 20 bases. The CDR3 coding sequence is TGCGCCAGCAGCTTGGGGGTAGAGGTGACTAGTTCGAATGAGCAGTTCTTC. Protein sequence: CASSLGVEVTSSNEQFF.

This sequence joins TRBV18 and TRBJ2-7, with D tentatively TRBD1 or TRBD2 (5 bases each). V shed 5 bases and J shed 2 bases, with 13 bases lying between them. The CDR3 totals 14 residues. The germline V gene has CDR1 KGHSH and CDR2 LQKENI. Written as DNA, the CDR3 is TGTGCCAGCTCAGCCGGGGCGGCTACCTACGAGCAGTACTTC. This translates into CASSAGAATYEQYF.